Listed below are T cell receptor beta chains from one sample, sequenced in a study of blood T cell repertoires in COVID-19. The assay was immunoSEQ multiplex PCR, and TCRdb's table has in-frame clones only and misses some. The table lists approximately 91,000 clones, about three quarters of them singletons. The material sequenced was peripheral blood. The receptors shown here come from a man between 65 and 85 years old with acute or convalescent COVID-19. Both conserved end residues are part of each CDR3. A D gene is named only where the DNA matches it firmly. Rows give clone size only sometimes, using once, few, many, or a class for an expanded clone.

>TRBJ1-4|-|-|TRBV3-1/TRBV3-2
CASSQRTGGEKLFF
TGTGCCAGCAGCCAAAGGACCGGAGGTGAAAAACTGTTTTTT
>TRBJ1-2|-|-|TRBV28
CASRREDKGNYGYTF
TGTGCCAGCAGAAGGGAGGATAAGGGAAACTATGGCTACACCTTC
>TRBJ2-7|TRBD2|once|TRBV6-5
CASTKRGHSYEQYF
TGTGCCAGCACCAAGCGGGGCCACTCCTACGAGCAGTACTTC
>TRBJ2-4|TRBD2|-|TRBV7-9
CASSLGGLAAKYF
TGTGCCAGCAGCTTGGGAGGACTAGCGGCAAAGTACTTC
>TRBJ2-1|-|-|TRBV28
CASSTDSSSYNEQFF
TGTGCCAGCAGTACCGACAGTAGCTCCTACAATGAGCAGTTCTTC
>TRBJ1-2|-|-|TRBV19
CASSPAQQGPNYGYTF
TGTGCCAGTAGCCCAGCCCAACAGGGACCTAACTATGGCTACACCTTC
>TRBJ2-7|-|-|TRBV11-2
CASEGVGYEQYF
TGTGCCAGCGAGGGGGTGGGGTACGAGCAGTACTTC
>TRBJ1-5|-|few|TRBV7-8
CASSQGQSNQPQHF
TGTGCCAGCAGCCAAGGACAGAGCAATCAGCCCCAGCATTTT
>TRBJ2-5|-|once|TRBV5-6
CASTAAQAGLWETQYF
TGTGCCAGCACCGCTGCACAGGCCGGGTTGTGGGAGACCCAGTACTTC
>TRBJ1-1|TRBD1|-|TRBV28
CASSFPTSGQETEAFF
TGTGCCAGCAGTTTCCCCACATCGGGACAGGAGACTGAAGCTTTCTTT